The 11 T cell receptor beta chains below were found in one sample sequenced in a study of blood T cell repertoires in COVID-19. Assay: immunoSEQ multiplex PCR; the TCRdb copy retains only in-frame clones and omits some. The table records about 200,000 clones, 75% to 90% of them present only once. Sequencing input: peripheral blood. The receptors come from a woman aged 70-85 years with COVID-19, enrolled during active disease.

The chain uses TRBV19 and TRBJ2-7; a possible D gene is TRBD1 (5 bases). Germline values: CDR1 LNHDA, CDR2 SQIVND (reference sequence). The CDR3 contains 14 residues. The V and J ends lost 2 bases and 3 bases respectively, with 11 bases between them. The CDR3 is CASSIRRGLYEQYF. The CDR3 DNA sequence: TGTGCCAGTAGTATAAGAAGGGGTCTCTACGAGCAGTACTTC.

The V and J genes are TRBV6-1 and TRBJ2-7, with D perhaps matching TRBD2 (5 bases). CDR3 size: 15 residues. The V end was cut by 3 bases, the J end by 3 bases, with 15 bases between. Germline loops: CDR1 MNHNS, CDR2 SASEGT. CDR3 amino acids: CASSEGRASFYEQYF. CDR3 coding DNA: TGTGCCAGCAGTGAGGGAAGGGCTAGCTTCTACGAGCAGTACTTC.

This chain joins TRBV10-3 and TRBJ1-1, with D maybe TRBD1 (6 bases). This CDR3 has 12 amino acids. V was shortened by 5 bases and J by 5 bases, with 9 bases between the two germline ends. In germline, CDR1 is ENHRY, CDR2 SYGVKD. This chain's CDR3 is CAISQGTTEAFF. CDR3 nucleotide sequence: TGTGCCATCAGTCAGGGGACAACTGAAGCTTTCTTT.

The CDR3 protein is CSVATGTDTQYF. CDR3 nucleotide sequence: TGCAGCGTTGCGACAGGAACAGATACGCAGTATTTT. V gene TRBV29-1 combines with J gene TRBJ2-3, with D possibly matching TRBD1 (6 bases). From germline, CDR1 is SQVTM and CDR2 ANQGSEA. The CDR3 length is 12 residues. Trimming removed 4 bases from V and 3 bases from J, with 8 bases in between.

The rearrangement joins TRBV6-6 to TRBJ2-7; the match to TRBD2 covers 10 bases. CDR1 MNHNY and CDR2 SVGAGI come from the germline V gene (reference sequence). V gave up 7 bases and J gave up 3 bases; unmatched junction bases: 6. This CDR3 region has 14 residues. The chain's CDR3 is CASTRAGGYYEQYF. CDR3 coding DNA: TGTGCCAGCACAAGAGCGGGAGGGTACTACGAGCAGTACTTC.

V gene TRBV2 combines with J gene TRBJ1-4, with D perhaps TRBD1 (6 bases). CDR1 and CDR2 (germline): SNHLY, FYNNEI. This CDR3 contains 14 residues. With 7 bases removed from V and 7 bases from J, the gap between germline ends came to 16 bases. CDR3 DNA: TGTGCCAGCATTAGACAGGAGGTCGGTGAAAAACTGTTTTTT. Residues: CASIRQEVGEKLFF.

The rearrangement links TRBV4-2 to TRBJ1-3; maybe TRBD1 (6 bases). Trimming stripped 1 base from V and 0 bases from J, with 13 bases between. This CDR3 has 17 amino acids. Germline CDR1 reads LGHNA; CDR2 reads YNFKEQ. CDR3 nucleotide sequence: TGTGCCAGCAGCCAAGTCCCCAACAGGGACTCTGGAAACACCATATATTTT. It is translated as CASSQVPNRDSGNTIYF.

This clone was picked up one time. CDR3 DNA sequence: TGTGCCAGCAACACAAATGGCAGGCTCCCTGCGACTAGCAGCACAGATACGCAGTATTTT. Translated: CASNTNGRLPATSSTDTQYF. The V gene is TRBV27, the J gene TRBJ2-3; TRBD2 matches at 7 bases. The ends lost 7 bases at V and 0 bases at J; junction bases unmatched: 22. CDR3 size: 20 residues. Per the germline V gene, CDR1 is MNHEY and CDR2 is SMNVEV (reference sequence).

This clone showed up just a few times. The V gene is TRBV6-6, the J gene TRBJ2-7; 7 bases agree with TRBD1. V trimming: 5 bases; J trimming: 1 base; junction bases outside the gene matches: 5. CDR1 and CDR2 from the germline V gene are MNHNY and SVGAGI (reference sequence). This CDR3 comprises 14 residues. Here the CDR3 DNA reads TGTGCCAGCAGTCAAGGGGGCAGTTCCTACGAGCAGTACTTC. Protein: CASSQGGSSYEQYF.

The chain's CDR3 is CASSFLSSYEQYF. The CDR3, as DNA: TGTGCCAGCAGTTTCCTAAGCTCCTACGAGCAGTACTTC. The chain joins TRBV27 to TRBJ2-7; D gene ambiguous. Trimming removed 3 bases from V and 0 bases from J, with 6 bases in between. The CDR3 totals 13 residues. Germline CDR1 is MNHEY and CDR2 is SMNVEV (reference sequence).

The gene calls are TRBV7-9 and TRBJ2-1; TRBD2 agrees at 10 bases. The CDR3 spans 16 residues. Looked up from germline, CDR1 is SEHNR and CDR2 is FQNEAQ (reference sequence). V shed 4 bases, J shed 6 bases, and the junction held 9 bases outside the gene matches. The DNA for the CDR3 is TGTGCCAGCAGCTCGTCAAGCGGGAGGGCCATCAATGAGCAGTTCTTC. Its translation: CASSSSSGRAINEQFF. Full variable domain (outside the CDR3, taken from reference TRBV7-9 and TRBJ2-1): DTGVSQNPRHKITKRGQNVTFRCDPISEHNRLYWYRQTLGQGPEFLTYFQNEAQLEKSRLLSDRFSAERPKGSFSTLEIQRTEQGDSAMYLCASSSSSGRAINEQFFGPGTRLTVL.